The present T cell receptor (beta chain) was sequenced within a study of T cell repertoires in cytomegalovirus infection. Findings and limits, study-wide: The ex vivo response was dominated by HLA-C-restricted CMV-specific TCR beta clonotypes.

One entry per CDR3 protein results from TCRdb running MiXCR on the reads. Found here are fewer than 150,000 distinct CDR3 sequences, 30% to 35% of them singletons; the top ten hold 41%. Trimming cost V 6 bases and J 1 base, with 13 bases left between them. This CDR3 has 15 amino acids. As for this clonotype: Its target is unknown.

The rearrangement links TRBV12-3 or TRBV12-4 to TRBJ2-1; possibly TRBD2 for D (5 bases). The TCR was taken from a human donor in good health (CMV status not recorded). Some clones in this sample may be carry-over from other donors' samples. Material: CD8+ T cells from cultured PBMCs, obtained from culture after CMV antigen stimulation. CDR3 loop: CASSQTSGSYNEQFF. For the CDR3, the DNA is TGTGCCAGCAGCCAAACCTCGGGGTCCTACAATGAGCAGTTCTTC.